The clone carrying this T cell receptor (beta chain) appeared many times. The data are from a study of T-cell memory formation after mild COVID-19. TCRdb re-called the 5' RACE reads with MiXCR, one entry per CDR3 protein. Found here are about 340,000 distinct CDR3 sequences, more than 15% of them singletons; the top ten hold 20% to 25%. Germline V CDR1 and CDR2: SGHRS, YFSETQ. This CDR3 has 15 amino acids. J lost 6 bases, V lost 3 bases, and 5 bases had no gene match. The J gene is TRBJ2-1, the V gene TRBV5-1; 11 bases line up with TRBD1. The sample was PBMCs or a T cell subset sorted from them (not recorded which). This TCR came from a man between 18 and 35 years old who had mild COVID-19 (a few samples of this study predate the infection). Cell type and time point are not known. CDR3 sequence (DNA): TGCGCCAGCAGCTCGGACAGGGGGCCGGGCAATGAGCAGTTCTTC. It is translated as CASSSDRGPGNEQFF.